These T cell receptor beta chains were read from a single sample in a study of untreated major depressive disorder. The data were produced by immunoSEQ multiplex PCR, yet TCRdb's version contains in-frame clones alone and is incomplete. The sample contains tens of thousands of clones, roughly nine tenths of which appear only once. The sample taken for sequencing was CD4+ T cells from PBMCs. The receptors were gathered from a woman in her thirties or forties in good health. The CDR3 runs from the conserved cysteine through the conserved F or W. D genes are given only for firm matches. Not all rows give a size; the values are once, few, many and, for expanded clones, a class.

cdr3_nt cdr3_aa j_call d_call clone_size v_call
TGTGCCAGCAGTCTTTCGACGGGCAGCTCAAGTGGCTATGGCTACACCTTC CASSLSTGSSSGYGYTF TRBJ1-2 - - TRBV28
TGCGCCAGCAGCCAAGTCGGTTCAGGTGCAGGGGGCTTTACTAGTGGCTACACCTTC CASSQVGSGAGGFTSGYTF TRBJ1-2 TRBD1 - TRBV4-3
TGTGCCAGCTACAGGGCTACGGGAGAGACCCAGTACTTC CASYRATGETQYF TRBJ2-5 - - TRBV2
TGTGCCAGTAGTATAACCAGGGAGGAGACCCAGTACTTC CASSITREETQYF TRBJ2-5 - - TRBV19
TGTGCCAGCAGCCTCCGGGCGTCGCCGGTTCCCGGGGAGCTGTTTTTT CASSLRASPVPGELFF TRBJ2-2 - - TRBV11-3
TGTGCCACATATCCGGGACAGGGGGCCCCTCCTGGCTATGGCTACACCTTC CATYPGQGAPPGYGYTF TRBJ1-2 TRBD1 - TRBV28
TGTGCCAGCAGGGACGGGCAGAACTATGGCTACACCTTC CASRDGQNYGYTF TRBJ1-2 - - TRBV28
TGCGCCACCAAAAGTCGGGAGGGCCTCTTCGAGCAGTACTTC CATKSREGLFEQYF TRBJ2-7 TRBD2 - TRBV10-2
TGTGCCAGCAGCTTAAGCAGCGGGAGGGTCTACGAGCAGTACTTC CASSLSSGRVYEQYF TRBJ2-7 TRBD2 - TRBV11-2
TGTGCCAGCTCAACTGGACAGGGCTATAATTCACCCCTCCACTTT CASSTGQGYNSPLHF TRBJ1-6 TRBD1 - TRBV18
TGTGCCAGCAGTTCCCAACAGGTTCTCATGAACACTGAAGCTTTCTTT CASSSQQVLMNTEAFF TRBJ1-1 - - TRBV28
TGTGCCAGCAGTCCCCGCCCCGGGAATCAGCCCCAGCATTTT CASSPRPGNQPQHF TRBJ1-5 - - TRBV27
TGCGCCAGCAGCTCCGAGGTGGGGGCGCAGTATTTT CASSSEVGAQYF TRBJ2-3 - - TRBV5-1
TGTGCCAGTAGTAAAGTAGGGGGAGGCGGCCAGCCCCAGCATTTT CASSKVGGGGQPQHF TRBJ1-5 - - TRBV19
TGTGCCAGCAGTTTAGGTACAGCCACCTACACTGAAGCTTTCTTT CASSLGTATYTEAFF TRBJ1-1 - once TRBV28
TGTGCCAGCAGCCCACCCCAGGGAGGTGAGGGCTACACCTTC CASSPPQGGEGYTF TRBJ1-2 - - TRBV5-4
TGCGCCAGCAGCGAGGACGGACCAGGGCCCTACGAGCAGTACTTC CASSEDGPGPYEQYF TRBJ2-7 - once TRBV5-1
TGTGCCTCAACCCAATACCTGTTTTTT CASTQYLFF TRBJ1-4 - once TRBV9
TGTGCCATCAGGGGCCCCGGAGACACTGAAGCTTTCTTT CAIRGPGDTEAFF TRBJ1-1 - - TRBV10-3
TGCAGCGTTGTTTTCGCGGGGGCCCAAACCAACAATGAGCAGTTCTTC CSVVFAGAQTNNEQFF TRBJ2-1 - - TRBV29-1
TGCGCCAGCAGCTCGGAAGGCAGGGGGTCCACTGAAGCTTTCTTT CASSSEGRGSTEAFF TRBJ1-1 TRBD1 - TRBV5-1
TGTGCCAGCAGCGGTTCGGGACTGCTTTACAATGAGCAGTTCTTC CASSGSGLLYNEQFF TRBJ2-1 - - TRBV5-6
TGCGCCAGCAGCCAGCCGGGCGGGAGAAAACATACTAGCACAGATACGCAGTATTTT CASSQPGGRKHTSTDTQYF TRBJ2-3 TRBD2 - TRBV4-1
TGCAGCGTTAAGGATTCTGCGGGGGGCACCTTC CSVKDSAGGTF TRBJ1-2 - - TRBV29-1
TGTGCCAGCAGCCGGGACGGACCAACTAACTATGGCTACACCTTC CASSRDGPTNYGYTF TRBJ1-2 - - TRBV27
TGCGCCAGCAGCTTAGATAAAGCGGGGAGCCAAGAGACCCAGTACTTC CASSLDKAGSQETQYF TRBJ2-5 TRBD2 - TRBV5-1
TGTGCCAGCAGTTCCCTGGAGTACAATGAGCAGTTCTTC CASSSLEYNEQFF TRBJ2-1 - - TRBV28
TGTGCCAGCTCCTCCCCGAACACTGAAGCTTTCTTT CASSSPNTEAFF TRBJ1-1 - - TRBV18
TGTGCCAGCAGTTTCCAGACTAGTACCGGGGAGCTGTTTTTT CASSFQTSTGELFF TRBJ2-2 - - TRBV27
TGTGCCAGCCACACTAGCGGGAGCGGGGAGCTGTTTTTT CASHTSGSGELFF TRBJ2-2 TRBD2 - TRBV6-5
TGTGCCAGCAGTGGACCTGTTGCGTCCACAGATACGCAGTATTTT CASSGPVASTDTQYF TRBJ2-3 - once TRBV2
TGTGCCAGTAGTACCGGACTTACGAGGACCGAAAAACTGTTTTTT CASSTGLTRTEKLFF TRBJ1-4 - - TRBV19
TGCACCAGCAGCCAAGATAAACAGCGCCTAGGACGTGATAATGAGCAGTTCTTC CTSSQDKQRLGRDNEQFF TRBJ2-1 - once TRBV1
TGTGCCAGCAGCTTAGTTGGCGGTGAAAAACTGTTTTTT CASSLVGGEKLFF TRBJ1-4 - - TRBV11-2
TGTGCCAGCAGCACCGTAGCCGCAACTAATGAAAAACTGTTTTTT CASSTVAATNEKLFF TRBJ1-4 - - TRBV7-9
TGTGCCAGCAGTTTAGCCAGTTCCTACAATGAGCAGTTCTTC CASSLASSYNEQFF TRBJ2-1 - - TRBV27
TGTGCCAGCAGCCCTTCGGGGAGACAAGAGACCCAGTACTTC CASSPSGRQETQYF TRBJ2-5 - once TRBV7-3
TGTGCCAGCAGCCTATATCGCGGCGGTGAGACCCAGTACTTC CASSLYRGGETQYF TRBJ2-5 - - TRBV11-2
TGTGCCAGCAGCGAATGGGGCGGTGTGGGACAGGGGAGGTTTTTAGATAGTTACGAGCAGTACTTC CASSEWGGVGQGRFLDSYEQYF TRBJ2-7 TRBD1 - TRBV28
TGTGCCAGCAGGCCTCTAAGGACTAGTGTTGTAGAGACCCAGTACTTC CASRPLRTSVVETQYF TRBJ2-5 TRBD2 - TRBV7-9
TGTGCCAGCAGCGGGCGGACCGGTTCGGGGCAGTTCTTC CASSGRTGSGQFF TRBJ2-1 - - TRBV7-9
TGCGCCAGCAGTCAATCCCACGACACGGAGTACCTGAACACCGGGGAGCTGTTTTTT CASSQSHDTEYLNTGELFF TRBJ2-2 - - TRBV23-1
TGTGCCAGTAGTTGGACAGGGACGAACACTGAAGCTTTCTTT CASSWTGTNTEAFF TRBJ1-1 TRBD1 - TRBV19
TGCGCCAGCAGCTTGGCCTCTACAGGGGATACGCAGTATTTT CASSLASTGDTQYF TRBJ2-3 - - TRBV5-1
TGCAGCGTCTCGGACAGACAACTCTCTGGGGCCAACGTCCTGACTTTC CSVSDRQLSGANVLTF TRBJ2-6 - - TRBV29-1
TGCGCCAGCAGCTTGGGGGGGGCGCTTGGGGCCAACGTCCTGACTTTC CASSLGGALGANVLTF TRBJ2-6 - - TRBV5-1
TGTGCCAGCAGTTACTCGAGGTGGGCTGGAAACACCATATATTTT CASSYSRWAGNTIYF TRBJ1-3 - - TRBV6-5
TGTGCCAGCAGCCCACGATCCTCTGGAAACACCATATATTTT CASSPRSSGNTIYF TRBJ1-3 - - TRBV11-2
TGTGCCAGCAGCCCCGGACCCGAGACCCAGTACTTC CASSPGPETQYF TRBJ2-5 - - TRBV7-9
TGCGCCAGCAGCTCGGACAGGGGTTCACCCCTCCACTTT CASSSDRGSPLHF TRBJ1-6 TRBD1 - TRBV5-1
TGTGCCAGCAGTTTATGGGACAGGGATTCACCCCTCCACTTT CASSLWDRDSPLHF TRBJ1-6 TRBD1 once TRBV6-5